The 30 T cell receptor beta chains listed next were all sequenced from one sample in a study of graft-versus-host responses after intestinal transplantation. No antigen has been assigned to these receptors. This table comes from immunoSEQ multiplex PCR, and its TCRdb copy is limited to in-frame clones, with some not included. The sample has over 120,000 clones, around nine tenths seen once. This sample comprised unstimulated CD4+ T cells sorted from spleen or lymph node cells, obtained before intestinal transplant. The receptors stem from a human donor who received an intestinal transplant.

The V gene is TRBV6-1, the J gene TRBJ1-1, with D unresolved. The CDR3 consists of 13 residues. The V end was cut by 3 bases, the J end by 5 bases, with 10 bases between. Germline CDR1 and CDR2: MNHNS and SASEGT. The CDR3 region is CASSDNVWTEAFF. For the CDR3, the DNA is TGTGCCAGCAGTGACAATGTATGGACTGAAGCTTTCTTT.

This rearrangement joins TRBV4-1 to TRBJ1-2; TRBD1 matches at 10 bases. CDR1 and CDR2 (germline): MGHRA, YSYEKL. The V gene end was trimmed by 3 bases and the J gene end by 12 bases; junction bases not matched to a gene: 10. The CDR3 totals 14 residues. The CDR3: CASSHNSGTGANTF. As DNA, the CDR3 is TGCGCCAGCAGCCATAACTCCGGGACAGGGGCTAACACCTTC.

This sequence joins TRBV7-9 and TRBJ1-1; 8 bases fit TRBD1. Germline-derived CDR1 and CDR2 are SEHNR and FQNEAQ (reference sequence). The CDR3 has 13 amino acids. Trimming at V came to 5 bases and at J to 8 bases, leaving 7 bases not matched to a gene. In DNA, the CDR3 is TGTGCCAGCAGCCTAATGGGGGACAGGGAAGCTTTCTTT. Encoded protein: CASSLMGDREAFF. The variable domain in full, with the rest retrieved from reference TRBV7-9 and TRBJ1-1, is DTGVSQNPRHKITKRGQNVTFRCDPISEHNRLYWYRQTLGQGPEFLTYFQNEAQLEKSRLLSDRFSAERPKGSFSTLEIQRTEQGDSAMYLCASSLMGDREAFFGQGTRLTVV.

Here the CDR3 DNA reads TGTGCCAGCAGCTTAGATGGGGCTTGGGGCCAGCCCCAGCATTTT. This encodes CASSLDGAWGQPQHF. The chain has TRBV7-9 and TRBJ1-5; D might be TRBD1 (5 bases). The V gene lost 1 base and the J gene lost 7 bases, with 14 bases spanning the gap. The length of the CDR3 is 15 residues. Looked up from germline, CDR1 is SEHNR and CDR2 is FQNEAQ (reference sequence).

V and J are TRBV6-6 and TRBJ1-5; unclear D gene. CDR3 length: 14 residues. V gave up 0 bases and J gave up 6 bases, with 9 bases separating them. Germline assignment: CDR1 MNHNY and CDR2 SVGAGI (reference sequence). The CDR3 region is CASSYSLTRQPQHF. The CDR3 DNA reads TGTGCCAGCAGTTACTCCCTAACTCGTCAGCCCCAGCATTTT.

The chain joins TRBV5-4 to TRBJ2-3; weak D call: TRBD2 (6 bases). V lost 4 bases and J 0 bases, leaving 15 bases between the germline ends. Germline V gene lookup returns CDR1 SGHNT and CDR2 YYREEE (reference sequence). This CDR3 region has 16 residues. The CDR3 sequence is CASSPGRRDSTDTQYF. For the CDR3, the DNA is TGTGCCAGCAGCCCGGGACGGCGGGATAGCACAGATACGCAGTATTTT. The full variable domain, in which reference TRBV5-4 and TRBJ2-3 provide the parts outside the CDR3, is ETGVTQSPTHLIKTRGQQVTLRCSSQSGHNTVSWYQQALGQGPQFIFQYYREEENGRGNFPPRFSGLQFPNYSSELNVNALELDDSALYLCASSPGRRDSTDTQYFGPGTRLTVL.

The chain combines TRBV28 with TRBJ2-7, with D possibly TRBD2 on 7 matching bases. The length of the CDR3 is 16 residues. Trimming left V 2 bases short and J 8 bases short, with 22 bases between. Germline V CDR1 and CDR2: MDHEN, SYDVKM. The CDR3 spells CASSLRGGGSVPKQYF. The CDR3, as DNA: TGTGCCAGCAGTTTAAGGGGGGGCGGATCCGTCCCGAAGCAGTACTTC.

This chain uses TRBV2 with TRBJ1-5; weak D call: TRBD1 (6 bases). This CDR3 region has 16 residues. Germline CDR1 SNHLY, CDR2 FYNNEI. Between the trimmed V and J ends, which lost 2 bases and 4 bases, there was a span of 15 bases. The CDR3 coding sequence is TGTGCCAGCAGTGAAATCGGGGGGCAAAGGAATCAGCCCCAGCATTTT. It is translated as CASSEIGGQRNQPQHF.

The gene calls are TRBV7-3 and TRBJ2-1; TRBD1 or TRBD2 may be the D gene (6 bases each). Trimming stripped 4 bases from V and 7 bases from J, with 14 bases between. The CDR3 covers 14 residues. CDR1 and CDR2 (germline): SGHTA, FQGTGA. The CDR3 spells CASSSRRGSNEQFF. CDR3 coding DNA: TGTGCCAGCAGCTCTCGGAGGGGGAGTAATGAGCAGTTCTTC. Complete variable domain (other parts from reference TRBV7-3 and TRBJ2-1): GAGVSQTPSNKVTEKGKYVELRCDPISGHTALYWYRQSLGQGPEFLIYFQGTGAADDSGLPNDRFFAVRPEGSVSTLKIQRTERGDSAVYLCASSSRRGSNEQFFGPGTRLTVL.

The chain is built from TRBV6-1 and TRBJ1-1, with D uncertain. The CDR3 extends over 13 amino acids. Between the trimmed V and J ends, which lost 6 bases and 1 base, there was a span of 9 bases. Germline V CDR1 and CDR2: MNHNS, SASEGT. CDR3 protein: CASSRWANTEAFF. The CDR3, as DNA: TGTGCCAGCAGCCGGTGGGCGAACACTGAAGCTTTCTTT.

The chain recombines TRBV5-4 with TRBJ2-1, with 10 bases aligning to TRBD2. Germline CDR1 SGHNT, CDR2 YYREEE (reference sequence). V lost 4 bases and J lost 1; bases outside the gene matches: 5. This CDR3 region has 16 residues. This chain's CDR3 is CASSPGTSASYNEQFF. The CDR3 nucleotides read TGTGCCAGCAGCCCCGGGACTAGCGCTTCCTACAATGAGCAGTTCTTC.

The chain couples TRBV19 to TRBJ2-1, with D possibly TRBD1 on 5 matching bases. This CDR3 is built from 12 residues. CDR1 is LNHDA and CDR2 is SQIVND in the germline V gene (reference sequence). Trimming removed 5 bases from V and 7 bases from J, with 9 bases in between. This chain's CDR3 is CASSLPGNEQFF. The CDR3 DNA reads as TGTGCCAGTAGTCTCCCAGGGAATGAGCAGTTCTTC.

The chain couples TRBV21-1 to TRBJ1-1. TRBV21-1 is designated a pseudogene. The CDR3 consists of 12 residues. Here the CDR3 reads CASSKAGVEAFF. CDR3 nucleotide sequence: TGTGCCAGCAGCAAAGCGGGGGTTGAAGCTTTCTTT.

This clone was seen a single time. This chain joins TRBV7-2 and TRBJ2-7; 7 nucleotides agree with TRBD2. Germline trimming cut 0 bases from V and 7 bases from J; bases unmatched to any gene: 6. There are 14 residues in the CDR3. Per germline, CDR1 SGHTA and CDR2 FQGNSA. In DNA, the CDR3 is TGTGCCAGCAGCTTAGCGGGAGGGCCAAAGGAGCAGTACTTC. Protein: CASSLAGGPKEQYF.

The rearrangement uses TRBV30 and TRBJ2-5, with D unclear. The CDR3 has 10 amino acids. The germline gives CDR1 GTSNPN, CDR2 SVGIG (reference sequence). V lost 4 bases and J 7 bases, leaving 7 bases between the germline ends. The CDR3 here is CAWKGGTQYF. In DNA form, the CDR3 reads TGTGCCTGGAAGGGCGGGACCCAGTACTTC. Full variable domain (missing parts from reference TRBV30 and TRBJ2-5): SQTIHQWPATLVQPVGSPLSLECTVEGTSNPNLYWYRQAAGRGLQLLFYSVGIGQISSEVPQNLSASRPQDRQFILSSKKLLLSDSGFYLCAWKGGTQYFGPGTRLLVL.

The CDR3 protein is CASSLTFLGVAALNEQFF. CDR3 DNA: TGTGCCAGCAGCTTAACGTTTCTCGGAGTAGCGGCACTCAATGAGCAGTTCTTC. The V call is TRBV7-7, the J call TRBJ2-1; tentatively, D is TRBD2 (6 bases). The CDR3 is 18 amino acids. V was pared by 2 bases and J by 6 bases, with 23 bases between. CDR1 is SSHAT, CDR2 FNYEAQ, per germline (reference sequence).

The chain uses TRBV19 and TRBJ1-5, with 9 positions matching TRBD1. CDR1 and CDR2 from the germline V gene are LNHDA and SQIVND (reference sequence). Trimming cost V 6 bases and J 4 bases; bases outside gene matches: 4. The CDR3 covers 14 residues. The CDR3 nucleotides are TGTGCCAGTAGCCAACAGGGGGCGAATCAGCCCCAGCATTTT. This sequence encodes CASSQQGANQPQHF.

This clone showed up just once. V is TRBV2 and J is TRBJ1-2; no firm D call. Trimming cost V 2 bases and J 8 bases, with 12 bases left between them. CDR1 is SNHLY, CDR2 FYNNEI, per germline. The CDR3 contains 13 residues. CDR3 in amino acids: CASSENTEGGYTF. CDR3 DNA: TGTGCCAGCAGTGAAAACACCGAGGGCGGCTACACCTTC. The variable domain in full, completed from reference TRBV2 and TRBJ1-2, reads EPEVTQTPSHQVTQMGQEVILRCVPISNHLYFYWYRQILGQKVEFLVSFYNNEISEKSEIFDDQFSVERPDGSNFTLKIRSTKLEDSAMYFCASSENTEGGYTFGSGTRLTVV.

The rearrangement links TRBV5-1 to TRBJ2-5; 9 positions agree with TRBD2. The V gene end was trimmed by 0 bases and the J gene end by 5 bases; junction bases not matched to a gene: 14. Looked up from germline, CDR1 is SGHRS and CDR2 is YFSETQ. The CDR3 covers 18 residues. Here the CDR3 reads CASSLALVGGRAEETQYF. The CDR3 bases are TGCGCCAGCAGCTTGGCCCTGGTCGGCGGGAGGGCCGAGGAGACCCAGTACTTC.

For the CDR3, the DNA is TGTGCCAGCATGAACAGGGACAGAAAAGATAATTCACCCCTCCACTTT. This gives the protein CASMNRDRKDNSPLHF. The chain uses TRBV21-1 and TRBJ1-6; no check of the table's D call, TRBD1, against the DNA was made. TRBV21-1 has pseudogene status. The CDR3 has 16 residues.

This clone was observed once. This chain uses TRBV27 with TRBJ1-4; no definite D call. The CDR3 covers 14 residues. Per germline, CDR1 MNHEY and CDR2 SMNVEV (reference sequence). Trimming shortened V by 2 bases and J by 3 bases, and 7 bases separated the two germline ends. The CDR3, as DNA: TGTGCCAGCAGTTTAATGGCAGCTAATGAAAAACTGTTTTTT. Protein: CASSLMAANEKLFF.

The rearrangement uses TRBV9 and TRBJ2-5, with D perhaps matching TRBD2 (6 bases). The CDR3 runs 15 residues. Trimming pared 3 bases from V and 1 base from J, leaving 13 bases between. Germline V gene lookup returns CDR1 SGDLS and CDR2 YYNGEE. CDR3 sequence: CASSDSAGPQETQYF. Written as DNA, the CDR3 is TGTGCCAGCAGCGATTCCGCGGGGCCCCAAGAGACCCAGTACTTC. The full variable domain, with the rest looked up from reference TRBV9 and TRBJ2-5, is DSGVTQTPKHLITATGQRVTLRCSPRSGDLSVYWYQQSLDQGLQFLIQYYNGEERAKGNILERFSAQQFPDLHSELNLSSLELGDSALYFCASSDSAGPQETQYFGPGTRLLVL.

J is TRBJ2-1 and V is TRBV28, with 10 bases matching TRBD2. The CDR3 covers 15 residues. Germline CDR1 reads MDHEN; CDR2 reads SYDVKM. Unmatched junction bases numbered 11, after V lost 5 bases and J lost 10 bases. The CDR3 region is CASSRTSGGSGEQFF. The DNA for the CDR3 is TGTGCCAGCAGTCGGACTAGCGGCGGGTCCGGAGAGCAGTTCTTC.

This rearrangement joins TRBV28 to TRBJ2-7; 8 positions agree with TRBD2. Trimming took 8 bases from V and 7 from J; bases not matched to a gene: 16. This CDR3 spans 15 amino acids. Germline V gives CDR1 MDHEN, CDR2 SYDVKM. CDR3 nucleotide sequence: TGTGCCAGCGCTACCCCCGGGAGGGCCACACTTGAGCAGTACTTC. Encoded protein: CASATPGRATLEQYF.

This rearrangement joins TRBV25-1 to TRBJ2-3, with 7 nucleotides matching TRBD2. V was clipped by 8 bases and J by 3 bases; unmatched bases: 11. Germline lookup yields CDR1 MGHDK and CDR2 SYGVNS. The CDR3 runs 15 residues. CDR3 sequence: CASGAGRGLTDTQYF. Written as DNA, the CDR3 is TGTGCCAGCGGGGCTGGGAGGGGTTTAACAGATACGCAGTATTTT.

This chain connects TRBV6-1 to TRBJ2-7; the match to TRBD1 covers 10 bases. With 6 bases clipped from V and 6 bases from J, the junction kept 5 bases outside the gene matches. Per the germline V gene, CDR1 is MNHNS and CDR2 is SASEGT. The CDR3 totals 13 residues. The CDR3 here is CASRPTGGVEQYF. In DNA form, the CDR3 reads TGTGCCAGCAGGCCGACAGGGGGCGTCGAGCAGTACTTC.

This chain uses TRBV2 with TRBJ1-1, with D possibly being TRBD1 (6 bases). The length of the CDR3 is 21 residues. The germline CDR1 and CDR2 sequences are SNHLY and FYNNEI. V dropped 4 bases and J dropped 6 bases, with 36 bases sitting between them. CDR3 sequence reads: CASSVFVALLRGHRDYAEAFF. CDR3 DNA sequence: TGTGCCAGCAGTGTTTTTGTGGCGCTTCTCCGGGGACACAGGGATTATGCTGAAGCTTTCTTT.

The genes are TRBV10-3 and TRBJ2-3; 7 bases align to TRBD2. V trimming: 3 bases; J trimming: 4 bases; junction bases outside the gene matches: 10. The CDR3 runs 16 residues. CDR1 and CDR2 (germline): ENHRY, SYGVKD. In DNA, the CDR3 is TGTGCCATCAGTGATTTTCGCGGGAGCTTCGCAGATACGCAGTATTTT. It yields the protein CAISDFRGSFADTQYF.

J is TRBJ2-7 and V is TRBV9; D uncertain. The CDR3 runs 14 residues. Trimming removed 0 bases from V and 2 bases from J, with 9 bases in between. Germline lookup yields CDR1 SGDLS and CDR2 YYNGEE. CDR3 nucleotide sequence: TGTGCCAGCAGCGTAGAACCCAACCCCTACGAGCAGTACTTC. Amino acid sequence: CASSVEPNPYEQYF.

This rearrangement joins TRBV27 to TRBJ2-1, with TRBD2 matching over 8 bases. The CDR3 is made up of 18 amino acids. The germline CDR1 and CDR2 sequences are MNHEY and SMNVEV (reference sequence). The junction had 17 bases not matched to a gene; V was cut back by 3 bases and J by 7 bases. CDR3 residues: CASSLVRGTGGPGNEQFF. CDR3 coding DNA: TGTGCCAGCAGTTTGGTCCGAGGAACGGGAGGGCCTGGAAATGAGCAGTTCTTC.